The rows below give T cell receptor beta chains drawn from one sample of a study of blood T cell repertoires in COVID-19. Clones were sequenced by immunoSEQ multiplex PCR, and TCRdb holds only the in-frame ones, with some missing. The table has roughly 250,000 clones, around 87% seen once; the top ten hold 2.5% to 3.5%. Sequenced: PBMCs or T cells enriched from blood (not recorded which). Receptors were obtained from a woman in her thirties or forties with acute COVID-19. CDR3s include the opening cysteine and the closing phenylalanine or tryptophan. Each record gives: D gene, V gene, J gene, clone size, CDR3 DNA, CDR3 protein. D genes are given only for firm matches. The size of a clone is reported for some rows only, either as once, few or many, or as a class for expanded clones.

d_gene: .; v_gene: TRBV15; j_gene: TRBJ1-2; abundance: .; CDR3nt: TGTGCCACCAGCAGAGACATTGGGCTAAATAACTATGGCTACACCTTC; CDR3aa: CATSRDIGLNNYGYTF
d_gene: .; v_gene: TRBV21-1; j_gene: TRBJ1-2; abundance: once; CDR3nt: TGTGCCAGCAGCAAAGCGGACAGGGGGCGCATAATGGCTTATGGCTACACCTTC; CDR3aa: CASSKADRGRIMAYGYTF
d_gene: TRBD2; v_gene: TRBV7-6; j_gene: TRBJ2-2; abundance: .; CDR3nt: TGTGCCAGCAGCTTATATATGGGTCTGGCGGGAGCCAGCACCGGGGAGCTGTTTTTT; CDR3aa: CASSLYMGLAGASTGELFF
d_gene: TRBD1; v_gene: TRBV11-3; j_gene: TRBJ2-2; abundance: few; CDR3nt: TGTGCCAGCAGCTCTGCGCGGGACAGGGCCGCGGTAGGGGAGCTGTTTTTT; CDR3aa: CASSSARDRAAVGELFF
d_gene: TRBD1; v_gene: TRBV27; j_gene: TRBJ2-1; abundance: .; CDR3nt: TGTGCCAGCAAATCGGGACAGGTTAGCTACAATGAGCAGTTCTTC; CDR3aa: CASKSGQVSYNEQFF
d_gene: .; v_gene: TRBV13; j_gene: TRBJ2-2; abundance: .; CDR3nt: TGTGCCAGCAGCTTATCAGCGGCGGGGAGGACCGGGGAGCTGTTTTTT; CDR3aa: CASSLSAAGRTGELFF
d_gene: .; v_gene: TRBV5-8; j_gene: TRBJ2-7; abundance: .; CDR3nt: TGTGCCAGTTCAGGGATCTACGAGCAGTACTTC; CDR3aa: CASSGIYEQYF
d_gene: .; v_gene: TRBV10-3; j_gene: TRBJ2-1; abundance: .; CDR3nt: TGTGCCATTGGACTCTCCTACAATGAGCAGTTCTTC; CDR3aa: CAIGLSYNEQFF
d_gene: TRBD2; v_gene: TRBV7-9; j_gene: TRBJ2-2; abundance: many; CDR3nt: TGTGCCAGCAGCTTAGAGGGACTATTCAACACCGGGGAGCTGTTTTTT; CDR3aa: CASSLEGLFNTGELFF
d_gene: .; v_gene: TRBV18; j_gene: TRBJ2-6; abundance: .; CDR3nt: TGTGCCAGCTCATTCTCCAGGGAGGACAACGTCCTGACTTTC; CDR3aa: CASSFSREDNVLTF
d_gene: TRBD2; v_gene: TRBV4-1; j_gene: TRBJ2-5; abundance: .; CDR3nt: TGCGCCAGCAGCCAAAAGGCGGGGGGAGCGGGAGCGCGCAGGACCCAGTACTTC; CDR3aa: CASSQKAGGAGARRTQYF
d_gene: .; v_gene: TRBV2; j_gene: TRBJ2-5; abundance: .; CDR3nt: TGTGCCAGCAGTGTTCGAGAGACCCAGTACTTC; CDR3aa: CASSVRETQYF
d_gene: TRBD2; v_gene: TRBV15; j_gene: TRBJ2-7; abundance: .; CDR3nt: TGTGCCACCAGCAGAAGGCCTAGCGGGAGAACCTACGAGCAGTACTTC; CDR3aa: CATSRRPSGRTYEQYF
d_gene: .; v_gene: TRBV5-1; j_gene: TRBJ1-1; abundance: .; CDR3nt: TGCGCCAGCAGCTTAGAGGAGGAGAACACTGAAGCTTTCTTT; CDR3aa: CASSLEEENTEAFF
d_gene: TRBD2; v_gene: TRBV19; j_gene: TRBJ2-1; abundance: .; CDR3nt: TGTGCCAGTAGTATAGTCGAAGCGGGAGAGGGGGATGAGCAGTTCTTC; CDR3aa: CASSIVEAGEGDEQFF
d_gene: .; v_gene: TRBV27; j_gene: TRBJ1-4; abundance: .; CDR3nt: TGTGCCAGCAGATCCGCGGCGGGTTTTAATGAAAAACTGTTTTTT; CDR3aa: CASRSAAGFNEKLFF
d_gene: .; v_gene: TRBV19; j_gene: TRBJ2-1; abundance: .; CDR3nt: TGTGCCAATATCGTATTGACTCGAAGATACAATGAGCAGTTCTTC; CDR3aa: CANIVLTRRYNEQFF
d_gene: TRBD2; v_gene: TRBV3-1/TRBV3-2; j_gene: TRBJ2-2; abundance: .; CDR3nt: TGTGCCAGCAGCTCTAGCGGGAGTCGTACCGGGGAGCTGTTTTTT; CDR3aa: CASSSSGSRTGELFF
d_gene: .; v_gene: TRBV11-2; j_gene: TRBJ2-1; abundance: .; CDR3nt: TGTGCCAGCGCTCGTAGCTCCTACAATGAGCAGTTCTTC; CDR3aa: CASARSSYNEQFF
d_gene: TRBD1; v_gene: TRBV6-5; j_gene: TRBJ1-6; abundance: many; CDR3nt: TGTGCCAGCAGTACTACAGGGGCAAGGAATTCACCCCTCCACTTT; CDR3aa: CASSTTGARNSPLHF
d_gene: .; v_gene: TRBV11-3; j_gene: TRBJ2-2; abundance: .; CDR3nt: TGTGCCAGCAGCTTAGCATCGGGAACCGGGGAGCTGTTTTTT; CDR3aa: CASSLASGTGELFF
d_gene: .; v_gene: TRBV19; j_gene: TRBJ2-3; abundance: .; CDR3nt: TGTGCCAGTACGAAGGGGCGCACAGATACGCAGTATTTT; CDR3aa: CASTKGRTDTQYF
d_gene: .; v_gene: TRBV5-6; j_gene: TRBJ2-7; abundance: .; CDR3nt: TGTGCCAGCAGCTTCTTGACCGGCACTAGCTCCTACGAGCAGTACTTC; CDR3aa: CASSFLTGTSSYEQYF
d_gene: .; v_gene: TRBV7-9; j_gene: TRBJ2-7; abundance: .; CDR3nt: TGTGCCAGCAGCTTAGGGAGGGGTCGTAGATACTTGGACGAGCAGTACTTC; CDR3aa: CASSLGRGRRYLDEQYF
d_gene: .; v_gene: TRBV30; j_gene: TRBJ1-5; abundance: .; CDR3nt: TGTGCCTGGAGTTCAGTTTATAGCAATCAGCCCCAGCATTTT; CDR3aa: CAWSSVYSNQPQHF
d_gene: .; v_gene: TRBV7-2; j_gene: TRBJ2-1; abundance: .; CDR3nt: TGTGCCAGCAGCCCGGGACAAACAAACAATGAGCAGTTCTTC; CDR3aa: CASSPGQTNNEQFF
d_gene: TRBD1; v_gene: TRBV24-1; j_gene: TRBJ2-3; abundance: .; CDR3nt: TGTGCCACCGGGGACAGGGGTATCACAGATACGCAGTATTTT; CDR3aa: CATGDRGITDTQYF
d_gene: .; v_gene: TRBV30; j_gene: TRBJ1-1; abundance: .; CDR3nt: TGTGCCTGGGGGGCGGCAGGCGGGACTGAAGCTTTCTTT; CDR3aa: CAWGAAGGTEAFF
d_gene: .; v_gene: TRBV11-3; j_gene: TRBJ1-1; abundance: .; CDR3nt: TGTGCCAGCAGCTTTTCGCGAGAACAAGCTTTCTTT; CDR3aa: CASSFSREQAFF
d_gene: .; v_gene: TRBV7-9; j_gene: TRBJ2-2; abundance: .; CDR3nt: TGTGCCAGCAGCTCCAGGGTAACCGGGGAGCTGTTTTTT; CDR3aa: CASSSRVTGELFF
d_gene: .; v_gene: TRBV15; j_gene: TRBJ1-3; abundance: .; CDR3nt: TGTGCCACCAGCAGAGACGAGGATGGAGTACCTGGAAACACCATATATTTT; CDR3aa: CATSRDEDGVPGNTIYF
d_gene: TRBD2; v_gene: TRBV11-2; j_gene: TRBJ2-7; abundance: .; CDR3nt: TGTGCCAGCGCGACTAGCTCGGTGTTCGACGAGCAGTACTTC; CDR3aa: CASATSSVFDEQYF
d_gene: .; v_gene: TRBV5-6; j_gene: TRBJ1-5; abundance: .; CDR3nt: TGTGCCAGCAGCTCCTTCCTTTTGCGGGATCATCAGCCCCAGCATTTT; CDR3aa: CASSSFLLRDHQPQHF
d_gene: TRBD2; v_gene: TRBV4-2; j_gene: TRBJ2-2; abundance: .; CDR3nt: TGTGCCAGCAGCCGTTCAGGGCTAGCGGGAGGGGGGGAGCTGTTTTTT; CDR3aa: CASSRSGLAGGGELFF
d_gene: .; v_gene: TRBV25-1; j_gene: TRBJ2-7; abundance: .; CDR3nt: TGTGCCAGCAGTCCAGCGGAGGGGTCCTCCTACGAGCAGTACTTC; CDR3aa: CASSPAEGSSYEQYF
d_gene: .; v_gene: TRBV12-5; j_gene: TRBJ2-5; abundance: .; CDR3nt: TGTGCTAGTGCCTCGGACACCCAAGAGACCCAGTACTTC; CDR3aa: CASASDTQETQYF
d_gene: TRBD2; v_gene: TRBV18; j_gene: TRBJ2-1; abundance: .; CDR3nt: TGTGCCAGCTCAAAGACTAGCGGGAGGACTCCAAGCTCCTACAATGAGCAGTTCTTC; CDR3aa: CASSKTSGRTPSSYNEQFF
d_gene: .; v_gene: TRBV5-6; j_gene: TRBJ2-1; abundance: once; CDR3nt: TGTGCCAGCAGCTCTAGACAGGACCCGTGGAATGAGCAGTTCTTC; CDR3aa: CASSSRQDPWNEQFF
d_gene: TRBD2; v_gene: TRBV3-1/TRBV3-2; j_gene: TRBJ2-7; abundance: .; CDR3nt: TGTGCCAGCAGCCAATACGGGGGGGACGAGCAGTACTTC; CDR3aa: CASSQYGGDEQYF
d_gene: .; v_gene: TRBV5-1; j_gene: TRBJ1-4; abundance: .; CDR3nt: TGCGCCAGCAGCCCGTGGGACAAAGAGAATGAAAAACTGTTTTTT; CDR3aa: CASSPWDKENEKLFF
d_gene: TRBD1; v_gene: TRBV9; j_gene: TRBJ1-3; abundance: .; CDR3nt: TGTGCCAGCAGCGTAGCCGAGACAGGGGTCCTCGGAAACACCATATATTTT; CDR3aa: CASSVAETGVLGNTIYF
d_gene: .; v_gene: TRBV12-1; j_gene: TRBJ2-4; abundance: .; CDR3nt: TGTGCCAGCAGCACCGGGACAGGGAAGTTAGACATTCAGTACTTC; CDR3aa: CASSTGTGKLDIQYF
d_gene: .; v_gene: TRBV9; j_gene: TRBJ1-1; abundance: once; CDR3nt: TGTGCCAGCAGCGTAGTCCTCACTGAAGCTTTCTTT; CDR3aa: CASSVVLTEAFF
d_gene: .; v_gene: TRBV10-3; j_gene: TRBJ2-1; abundance: .; CDR3nt: TGTGCCATCAGTGAGGTGCGGGGCAATGAGCAGTTCTTC; CDR3aa: CAISEVRGNEQFF
d_gene: .; v_gene: TRBV5-1; j_gene: TRBJ2-1; abundance: .; CDR3nt: TGCGCCAGCAGCTTGGGTGACAGTGGGGACAATGAGCAGTTCTTC; CDR3aa: CASSLGDSGDNEQFF
d_gene: .; v_gene: TRBV9; j_gene: TRBJ1-4; abundance: .; CDR3nt: TGTGCCAGCAGCGCCGAACAGGGCGTAAAACTGTTTTTT; CDR3aa: CASSAEQGVKLFF
d_gene: .; v_gene: TRBV29-1; j_gene: TRBJ1-1; abundance: .; CDR3nt: TGCAGCGTTGAAGGGAGTATTCCGGAAGCTTTCTTT; CDR3aa: CSVEGSIPEAFF
d_gene: TRBD1; v_gene: TRBV9; j_gene: TRBJ2-2; abundance: .; CDR3nt: TGTGCCAGCAGCCCCCGACAGGGGGCAAGGAACACCGGGGAGCTGTTTTTT; CDR3aa: CASSPRQGARNTGELFF
d_gene: TRBD2; v_gene: TRBV14; j_gene: TRBJ2-1; abundance: .; CDR3nt: TGTGCCAGCAGCCAACTAGCGGGAGCGCAGTTCTTC; CDR3aa: CASSQLAGAQFF
d_gene: .; v_gene: TRBV10-3; j_gene: TRBJ1-5; abundance: .; CDR3nt: TGTGCCACTACCACTGCCGGAGGCAATCAGCCCCAGCATTTT; CDR3aa: CATTTAGGNQPQHF
d_gene: .; v_gene: TRBV19; j_gene: TRBJ2-7; abundance: .; CDR3nt: TGTGCCAGTAGTATGCGCTCCGGGATTGACTACGAGCAGTACTTC; CDR3aa: CASSMRSGIDYEQYF
d_gene: TRBD2; v_gene: TRBV7-3; j_gene: TRBJ2-3; abundance: .; CDR3nt: TGTGCCAGCAGCTGGACTAGCGGGAACCCAACGAGAAGAACAGATACGCAGTATTTT; CDR3aa: CASSWTSGNPTRRTDTQYF
d_gene: .; v_gene: TRBV30; j_gene: TRBJ2-7; abundance: few; CDR3nt: TGTGCCGGACAAGGGTCCTACGAGCAGTACTTC; CDR3aa: CAGQGSYEQYF
d_gene: TRBD1; v_gene: TRBV6-6; j_gene: TRBJ1-3; abundance: .; CDR3nt: TGTGCCAGCAGTTCCACCACAGGGGCCTCTGGAAACACCATATATTTT; CDR3aa: CASSSTTGASGNTIYF
d_gene: TRBD2; v_gene: TRBV7-9; j_gene: TRBJ2-1; abundance: .; CDR3nt: TGTGCCAGCAGCTTTCCTAGCGGAATCGCCTACAATGAGCAGTTCTTC; CDR3aa: CASSFPSGIAYNEQFF
d_gene: TRBD2; v_gene: TRBV5-1; j_gene: TRBJ2-1; abundance: .; CDR3nt: TGCGCCAGCAGCTTTACGGGAGGACTGGGAAATGAGCAGTTCTTC; CDR3aa: CASSFTGGLGNEQFF